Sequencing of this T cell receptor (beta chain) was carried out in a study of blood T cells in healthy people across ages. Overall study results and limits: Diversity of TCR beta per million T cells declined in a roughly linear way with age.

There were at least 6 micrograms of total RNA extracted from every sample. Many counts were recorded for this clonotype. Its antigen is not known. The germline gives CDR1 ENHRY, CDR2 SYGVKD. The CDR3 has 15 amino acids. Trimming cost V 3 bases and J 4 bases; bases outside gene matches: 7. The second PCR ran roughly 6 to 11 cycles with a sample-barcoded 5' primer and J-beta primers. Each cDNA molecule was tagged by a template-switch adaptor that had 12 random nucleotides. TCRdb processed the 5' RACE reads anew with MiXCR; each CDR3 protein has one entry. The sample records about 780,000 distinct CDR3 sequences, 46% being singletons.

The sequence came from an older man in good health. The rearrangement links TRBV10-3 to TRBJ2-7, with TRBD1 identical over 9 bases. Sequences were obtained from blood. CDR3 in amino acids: CAISEGGQGKYEQYF. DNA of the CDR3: TGTGCCATCAGTGAAGGGGGACAGGGCAAATACGAGCAGTACTTC.